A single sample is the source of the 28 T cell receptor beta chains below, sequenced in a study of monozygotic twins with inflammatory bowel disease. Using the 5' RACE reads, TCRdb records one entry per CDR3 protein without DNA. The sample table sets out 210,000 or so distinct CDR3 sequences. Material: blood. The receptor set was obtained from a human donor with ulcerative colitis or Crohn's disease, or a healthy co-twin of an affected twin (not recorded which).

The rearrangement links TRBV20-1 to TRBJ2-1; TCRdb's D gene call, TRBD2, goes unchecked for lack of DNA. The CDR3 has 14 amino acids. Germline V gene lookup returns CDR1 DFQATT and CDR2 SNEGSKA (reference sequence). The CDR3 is CSARRVRRDNEQFF.

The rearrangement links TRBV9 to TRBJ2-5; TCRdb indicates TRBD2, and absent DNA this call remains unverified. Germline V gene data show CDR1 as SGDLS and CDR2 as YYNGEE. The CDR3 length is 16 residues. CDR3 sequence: CASSPRRGSLQETQYF.

CDR3 amino acids: CASSPDSMFEAFF. The genes are TRBV18 and TRBJ1-1; TCRdb lists TRBD1, though no DNA is available to test this call. The length of the CDR3 is 13 residues. Germline V gives CDR1 KGHSH, CDR2 LQKENI.

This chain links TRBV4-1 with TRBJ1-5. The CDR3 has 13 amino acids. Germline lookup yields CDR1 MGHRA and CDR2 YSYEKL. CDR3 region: CASSLDESSPQHF.

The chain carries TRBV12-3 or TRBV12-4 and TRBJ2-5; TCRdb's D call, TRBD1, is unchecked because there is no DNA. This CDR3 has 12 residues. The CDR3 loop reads CASRGGLETQYF.

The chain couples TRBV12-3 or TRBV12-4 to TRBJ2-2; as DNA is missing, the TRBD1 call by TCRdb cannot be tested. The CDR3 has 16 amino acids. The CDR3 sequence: CASSLTPGAGDGELFF.

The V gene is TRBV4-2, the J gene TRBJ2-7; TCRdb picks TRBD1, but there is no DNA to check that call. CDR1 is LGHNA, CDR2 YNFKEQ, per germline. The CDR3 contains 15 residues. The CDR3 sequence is CASSQEGGETYEQYF.

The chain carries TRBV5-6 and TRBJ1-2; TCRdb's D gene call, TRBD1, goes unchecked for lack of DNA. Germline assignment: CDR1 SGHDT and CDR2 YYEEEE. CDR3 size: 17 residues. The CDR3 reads CASSLPGQGVLGYGYTF.

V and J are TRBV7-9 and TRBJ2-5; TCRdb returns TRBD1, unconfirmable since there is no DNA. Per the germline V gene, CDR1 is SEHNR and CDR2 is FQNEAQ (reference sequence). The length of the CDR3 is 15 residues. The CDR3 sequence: CASSLVGGDQETQYF.

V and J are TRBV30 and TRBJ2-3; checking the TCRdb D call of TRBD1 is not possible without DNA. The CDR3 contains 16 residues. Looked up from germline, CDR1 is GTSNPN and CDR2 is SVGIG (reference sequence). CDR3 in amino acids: CAWSGGKGGFPDTQYF.

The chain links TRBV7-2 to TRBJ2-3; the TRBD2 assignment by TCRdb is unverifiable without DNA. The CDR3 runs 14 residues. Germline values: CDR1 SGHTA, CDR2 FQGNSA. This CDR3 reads CASRLTPGPEAQYF.

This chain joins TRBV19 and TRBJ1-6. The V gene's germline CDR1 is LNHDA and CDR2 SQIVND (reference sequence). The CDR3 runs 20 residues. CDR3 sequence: CASSIFSGSAAWPRNSPLHF.

CDR3 in amino acids: CASSLVDRVHGPFF. The rearrangement joins TRBV7-9 to TRBJ2-1; TCRdb picks TRBD1, but there is no DNA to check that call. Germline CDR1 is SEHNR and CDR2 is FQNEAQ (reference sequence). This CDR3 is 14 amino acids long.

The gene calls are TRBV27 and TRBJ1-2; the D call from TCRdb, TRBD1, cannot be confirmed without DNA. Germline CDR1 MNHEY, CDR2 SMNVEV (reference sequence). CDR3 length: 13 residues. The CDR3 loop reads CASSFGQGGGYTF.

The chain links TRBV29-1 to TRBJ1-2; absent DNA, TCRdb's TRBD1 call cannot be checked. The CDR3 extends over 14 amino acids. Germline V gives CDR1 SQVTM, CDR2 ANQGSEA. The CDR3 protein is CSVVPGTGRYGYTF.

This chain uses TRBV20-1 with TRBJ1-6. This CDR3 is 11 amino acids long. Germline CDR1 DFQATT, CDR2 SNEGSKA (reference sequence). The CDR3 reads CSARTDSPLHF.

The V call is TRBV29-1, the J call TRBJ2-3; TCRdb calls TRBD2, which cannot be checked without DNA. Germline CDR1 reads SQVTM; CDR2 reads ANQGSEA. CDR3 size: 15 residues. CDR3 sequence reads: CSVTLTRGIADTQYF.

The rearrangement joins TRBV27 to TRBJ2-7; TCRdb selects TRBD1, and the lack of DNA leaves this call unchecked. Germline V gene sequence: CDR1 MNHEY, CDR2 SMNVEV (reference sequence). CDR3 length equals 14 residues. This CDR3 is CASSLYPGVHEQYF.

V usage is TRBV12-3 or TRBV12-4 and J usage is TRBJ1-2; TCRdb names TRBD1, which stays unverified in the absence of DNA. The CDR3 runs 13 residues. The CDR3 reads CASSRDRGGGYTF.

CDR3 amino acids: CSARDLGGAGEQYF. The V and J genes are TRBV20-1 and TRBJ2-7; TCRdb calls TRBD2, which cannot be checked without DNA. Per the germline V gene, CDR1 is DFQATT and CDR2 is SNEGSKA (reference sequence). CDR3 length equals 14 residues.

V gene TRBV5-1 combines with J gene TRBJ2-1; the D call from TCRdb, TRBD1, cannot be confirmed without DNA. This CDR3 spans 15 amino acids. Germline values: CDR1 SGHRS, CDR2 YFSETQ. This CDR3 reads CASSLAQGTYNEQFF.

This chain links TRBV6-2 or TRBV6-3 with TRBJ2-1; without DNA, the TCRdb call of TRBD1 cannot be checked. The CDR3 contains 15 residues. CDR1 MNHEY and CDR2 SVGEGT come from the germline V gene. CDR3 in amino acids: CASSTRTGAYNEQFF.

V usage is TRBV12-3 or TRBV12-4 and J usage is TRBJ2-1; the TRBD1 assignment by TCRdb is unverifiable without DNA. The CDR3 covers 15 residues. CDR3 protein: CASSSTGGRYNEQFF.

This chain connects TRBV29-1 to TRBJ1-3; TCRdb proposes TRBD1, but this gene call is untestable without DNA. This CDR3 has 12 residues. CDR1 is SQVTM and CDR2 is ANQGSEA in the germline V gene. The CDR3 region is CSGAGQGNTIYF.

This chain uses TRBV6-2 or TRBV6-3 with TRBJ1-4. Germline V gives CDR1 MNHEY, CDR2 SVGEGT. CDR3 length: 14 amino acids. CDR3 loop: CASSNLREDEKLFF.

The CDR3 region is CASSPLHHRGTGELFF. The gene calls are TRBV18 and TRBJ2-2; the TCRdb D gene call, TRBD1, has no DNA to confirm it. The germline V gene encodes CDR1 KGHSH and CDR2 LQKENI. The CDR3 consists of 16 residues.

The CDR3 protein is CAISDSSGANVLTF. The chain recombines TRBV10-3 with TRBJ2-6. CDR1 and CDR2 (germline): ENHRY, SYGVKD. The CDR3 extends over 14 amino acids.

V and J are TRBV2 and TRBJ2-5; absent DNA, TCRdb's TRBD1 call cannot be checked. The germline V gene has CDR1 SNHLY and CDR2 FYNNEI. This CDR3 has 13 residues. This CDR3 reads CASSTGVGETQYF.